The rows below give T cell receptor beta chains drawn from one sample of a study of identical twins' blood T cells. TCRdb itself ran the 5' RACE reads through MiXCR, one entry per CDR3 protein. This table has roughly 380,000 distinct CDR3 sequences, approximately 30% appearing once. Sequencing was carried out using PBMCs. The receptor source for this set is a woman between 18 and 50 years old in good health. Each CDR3 is given with its conserved first and last residue. The D gene is left open where the match is weak. Rows may omit the clone size; those that give it use once, few, many or a size class.

V gene: TRBV14
J gene: TRBJ1-5
D gene: TRBD1
clone size: few
CDR3 DNA: TGTGCCAGCAGCCAACCCGGGACAGGGGCGAGCAATCAGCCCCAGCATTTT
CDR3 protein: CASSQPGTGASNQPQHF

V gene: TRBV2
J gene: TRBJ1-1
D gene: .
clone size: few
CDR3 DNA: TGTGCCAGCAGTGAAGCCTTGCTGAAACCTGGGACTGAAGCTTTCTTT
CDR3 protein: CASSEALLKPGTEAFF

V gene: TRBV5-5
J gene: TRBJ1-3
D gene: TRBD1
clone size: .
CDR3 DNA: TGTGCCAGCAGCTTTAACAGGGGTCTTGGAAACACCATATATTTT
CDR3 protein: CASSFNRGLGNTIYF

V gene: TRBV7-9
J gene: TRBJ1-1
D gene: .
clone size: .
CDR3 DNA: TGTGCCAGCAGCCCAAGGACAGTCCATAGGGGGGACACTGAAGCTTTCTTT
CDR3 protein: CASSPRTVHRGDTEAFF

V gene: TRBV5-1
J gene: TRBJ2-1
D gene: .
clone size: .
CDR3 DNA: TGCGCCAGCAGCTTGGGGGTTGACAATGAGCAGTTCTTC
CDR3 protein: CASSLGVDNEQFF

V gene: TRBV11-2
J gene: TRBJ2-2
D gene: .
clone size: .
CDR3 DNA: TGTGCCAGCACCGTTCCCAGACAGAACACCGGGGAGCTGTTTTTT
CDR3 protein: CASTVPRQNTGELFF

V gene: TRBV20-1
J gene: TRBJ2-7
D gene: TRBD2
clone size: .
CDR3 DNA: TGCAGTGCTATGCGACTAGCGGACTCCTACGAGCAGTACTTC
CDR3 protein: CSAMRLADSYEQYF

V gene: TRBV9
J gene: TRBJ2-7
D gene: TRBD1
clone size: .
CDR3 DNA: TGTGCCAGCAGCGTGAGGTCAGGGGGCCCGGGTTACGAGCAGTACTTC
CDR3 protein: CASSVRSGGPGYEQYF

V gene: TRBV5-4
J gene: TRBJ1-2
D gene: .
clone size: .
CDR3 DNA: TGTGCCAGCAGCTTGAGCCGACGGGGTCAGAACTATGGCTACACCTTC
CDR3 protein: CASSLSRRGQNYGYTF

V gene: TRBV6-5
J gene: TRBJ1-6
D gene: .
clone size: few
CDR3 DNA: TGTGCCAGCAGCCGTCTTCGATTTAATTCACCCCTCCACTTT
CDR3 protein: CASSRLRFNSPLHF

V gene: TRBV29-1
J gene: TRBJ1-2
D gene: TRBD1
clone size: .
CDR3 DNA: TGCAGCACGACAGGGTTCGGCTATGGCTACACCTTC
CDR3 protein: CSTTGFGYGYTF

V gene: TRBV6-5
J gene: TRBJ2-7
D gene: .
clone size: .
CDR3 DNA: TGTGCCAGCAGTTACTCGGGCGGGCCCTACGAGCAGTACTTC
CDR3 protein: CASSYSGGPYEQYF

V gene: TRBV3-1
J gene: TRBJ1-4
D gene: TRBD1
clone size: many
CDR3 DNA: TGTGCCAGCAGCCAAGATGTATGGCGACAGGGGCCAGAAAAACTGTTTTTT
CDR3 protein: CASSQDVWRQGPEKLFF

V gene: TRBV20-1
J gene: TRBJ1-4
D gene: .
clone size: many
CDR3 DNA: TGCAGTGCTAGGCACCTACAGGGTAGCTCTGAAAAACTGTTTTTT
CDR3 protein: CSARHLQGSSEKLFF

V gene: TRBV25-1
J gene: TRBJ1-4
D gene: TRBD1
clone size: many
CDR3 DNA: TGTGCCAGCAGTAGGGGGCCTAATGAAAAACTGTTTTTT
CDR3 protein: CASSRGPNEKLFF

V gene: TRBV5-1
J gene: TRBJ1-6
D gene: .
clone size: .
CDR3 DNA: TGCGCCAGCAGTTTGGATAGGGCGAATAATTCACCCCTCCACTTT
CDR3 protein: CASSLDRANNSPLHF

V gene: TRBV10-2
J gene: TRBJ2-3
D gene: TRBD2
clone size: .
CDR3 DNA: TGCGCCAGCAGTGAGGGACTAGCGGGGTCTAGCACAGATACGCAGTATTTT
CDR3 protein: CASSEGLAGSSTDTQYF

V gene: TRBV20-1
J gene: TRBJ1-5
D gene: .
clone size: .
CDR3 DNA: TGCAGTGCCGAAGACAGGATCAATCAGCCCCAGCATTTT
CDR3 protein: CSAEDRINQPQHF

V gene: TRBV10-2
J gene: TRBJ2-1
D gene: TRBD2
clone size: .
CDR3 DNA: TGCGCCAGCAGTGAGTGGGCTAGCGGGAGCAATGAGCAGTTCTTC
CDR3 protein: CASSEWASGSNEQFF

V gene: TRBV28
J gene: TRBJ1-2
D gene: .
clone size: .
CDR3 DNA: TGTGCCAGCAGTTCTCTTTGGGGGGTCGGCCCAGGAGGCTACACCTTC
CDR3 protein: CASSSLWGVGPGGYTF

V gene: TRBV29-1
J gene: TRBJ1-3
D gene: TRBD1
clone size: .
CDR3 DNA: TGCAGCGTAGACAGGGTTGGAAACACCATATATTTT
CDR3 protein: CSVDRVGNTIYF

V gene: TRBV29-1
J gene: TRBJ1-4
D gene: .
clone size: many
CDR3 DNA: TGCAGCGTTGTACAGGGACCTGAAAAACTGTTTTTT
CDR3 protein: CSVVQGPEKLFF

V gene: TRBV6-5
J gene: TRBJ1-2
D gene: .
clone size: many
CDR3 DNA: TGTGCCAGCAGTCCAGGGTTGGGGGCTTCTCATGGCTACACCTTC
CDR3 protein: CASSPGLGASHGYTF